One sample yielded the 17 T cell receptor beta chains listed below, sequenced in a study of radiotherapy plus CTLA-4 blockade in lung cancer. Sequencing was performed with immunoSEQ multiplex PCR; in TCRdb, only in-frame clones are kept and a portion is missing. Of approximately 81,000 clones in the sample, roughly 79% are singletons; the top ten hold 4%. The sample in question was peripheral blood, obtained from a patient treated with radiotherapy plus ipilimumab. The receptors stem from a human donor with non-small cell lung cancer who had a partial response to radiotherapy plus ipilimumab. Some clones in this sample may be carry-over from other donors' samples.

V is TRBV6-1 and J is TRBJ2-1; 9 bases map to TRBD2. There are 14 residues in the CDR3. Germline lookup yields CDR1 MNHNS and CDR2 SASEGT. Losses at the gene ends were 7 bases for V and 8 bases for J; bases not matched to a gene: 9. This chain's CDR3 is CASILSGGIDEQFF. Written as DNA, the CDR3 is TGTGCCAGCATTCTAAGCGGGGGGATCGATGAGCAGTTCTTC.

The gene calls are TRBV5-1 and TRBJ2-7, with D possibly matching TRBD2 (6 bases). With 3 bases removed from V and 2 bases from J, the gap between germline ends came to 12 bases. Looked up from germline, CDR1 is SGHRS and CDR2 is YFSETQ. This CDR3 is built from 14 residues. The CDR3, as DNA: TGCGCCAGCAGCTCTCCCGGGAGCCCCTACGAGCAGTACTTC. Translated: CASSSPGSPYEQYF.

CDR3 in DNA: TGTGCCAGCAGCAAAGAGGAGCGGGGGGCGAAAGAGACCCAGTACTTC. Encoded protein: CASSKEERGAKETQYF. V usage is TRBV21-1 and J usage is TRBJ2-5; the table gives TRBD2 as D, unverified against the DNA. TRBV21-1 is marked as a pseudogene. This CDR3 has 16 amino acids.

The J gene is TRBJ1-5, the V gene TRBV11-2; D ambiguous. Germline V CDR1 and CDR2: SGHAT, FQNNGV. The CDR3 is made up of 14 amino acids. V gave up 6 bases and J gave up 2 bases, with 11 bases separating them. The DNA for the CDR3 is TGTGCCAGCAGTTCTGCCGGGGGCAATCAGCCCCAGCATTTT. Amino acids: CASSSAGGNQPQHF.

In DNA form, the CDR3 reads TGCAGCGCCGCGAGGGCCGTTAAAGATACGCAGTATTTT. Its protein product is CSAARAVKDTQYF. The chain links TRBV29-1 to TRBJ2-3; weak D call: TRBD2 (5 bases). Germline CDR1 reads SQVTM; CDR2 reads ANQGSEA. The V gene lost 7 bases and the J gene lost 5 bases, with 16 bases spanning the gap. The CDR3 is 13 amino acids.

The V gene is TRBV28, the J gene TRBJ2-5, with D possibly matching TRBD2 (6 bases). V was shortened by 8 bases and J by 7 bases, with 17 bases between the two germline ends. This CDR3 is 13 amino acids long. Per germline, CDR1 MDHEN and CDR2 SYDVKM. The CDR3, as DNA: TGTGCCAGCCACGGCGGAGGGAGGCGGACCCAGTACTTC. Its translation is CASHGGGRRTQYF.

V and J are TRBV11-2 and TRBJ2-1, with 10 bases fitting TRBD2. J gave up 4 bases and V 4 bases, and 4 bases lay outside the gene matches. The germline CDR1 and CDR2 sequences are SGHAT and FQNNGV. The CDR3 is 15 amino acids. The CDR3 nucleotides are TGTGCCAGCAGCTCCGGACTAGCGGATTACAATGAGCAGTTCTTC. It translates to CASSSGLADYNEQFF.

The chain is built from TRBV19 and TRBJ2-2, with D perhaps matching TRBD1 (6 bases). The germline V and J ends were trimmed by 3 bases and 3 bases, with 11 bases remaining between them. This CDR3 has 15 amino acids. CDR1 LNHDA and CDR2 SQIVND come from the germline V gene (reference sequence). The CDR3 protein is CASSITRGHTGELFF. CDR3 coding DNA: TGTGCCAGTAGTATCACCAGGGGTCACACCGGGGAGCTGTTTTTT.

This clone turned up a few times. V usage is TRBV5-6 and J usage is TRBJ2-3, with 11 bases aligning to TRBD2. Germline assignment: CDR1 SGHDT and CDR2 YYEEEE. The CDR3 loop spans 17 amino acids. V trimming: 1 base; J trimming: 7 bases; junction bases outside the gene matches: 11. CDR3 region: CASSLSLAGGTANTQYF. In nucleotides, the CDR3 is TGTGCCAGCAGCTTGAGTCTAGCGGGGGGTACAGCGAATACGCAGTATTTT. Combining the CDR3 with reference TRBV5-6 and TRBJ2-3 gives the whole variable domain DAGVTQSPTHLIKTRGQQVTLRCSPKSGHDTVSWYQQALGQGPQFIFQYYEEEERQRGNFPDRFSGHQFPNYSSELNVNALLLGDSALYLCASSLSLAGGTANTQYFGPGTRLTVL.

The V gene is TRBV5-1, the J gene TRBJ1-2, with unresolved D. Trimming stripped 0 bases from V and 7 bases from J, with 10 bases between. There are 13 residues in the CDR3. Germline assignment: CDR1 SGHRS and CDR2 YFSETQ. The CDR3 region has the DNA TGCGCCAGCAGCTTGGGACTAGGTGGTGGCTACACCTTC. It encodes CASSLGLGGGYTF.

A few counts support this clone. V usage is TRBV4-1 and J usage is TRBJ1-5; D gene uncertain. CDR1 and CDR2 from the germline V gene are MGHRA and YSYEKL. Trimming cost V 3 bases and J 4 bases, with 4 bases left between them. The CDR3 covers 12 residues. CDR3 DNA sequence: TGCGCCAGCAGCCAGCAGAATCAGCCCCAGCATTTT. This encodes CASSQQNQPQHF.

The J gene is TRBJ2-7, the V gene TRBV19, with 8 bases matching TRBD1. Germline CDR1 is LNHDA and CDR2 is SQIVND (reference sequence). The trim removed 5 bases at V and 6 bases at J, leaving 6 bases unmatched. The CDR3 has 13 residues. DNA of the CDR3: TGTGCCAGTAGTGTGCGGACAGGGTTCGAGCAGTACTTC. This sequence encodes CASSVRTGFEQYF.

This clone was counted between two and nine times. This chain's CDR3 is CASRDDRGVSTGELFF. CDR3 sequence (DNA): TGTGCCAGCAGAGACGACAGGGGCGTAAGCACCGGGGAGCTGTTTTTT. The chain employs TRBV2 and TRBJ2-2; TRBD1 matches at 8 bases. CDR1 is SNHLY and CDR2 is FYNNEI in the germline V gene. With 6 bases clipped from V and 4 bases from J, the junction kept 10 bases outside the gene matches. The CDR3 runs 16 residues.

The gene calls are TRBV5-1 and TRBJ2-7, with 9 positions matching TRBD2. The CDR3 contains 16 residues. Germline V gives CDR1 SGHRS, CDR2 YFSETQ. After removal of 7 bases from V and 6 bases from J, the junction contained 17 bases not matched to a gene. This CDR3 reads CASGKSIAGVGSEQYF. The CDR3 DNA sequence: TGCGCCAGCGGAAAAAGCATAGCGGGAGTCGGTAGCGAGCAGTACTTC.

This chain links TRBV9 with TRBJ1-6; a weak D match, TRBD1 (6 bases). V gave up 3 bases and J gave up 4 bases, with 17 bases separating them. This CDR3 contains 17 residues. Germline CDR1 is SGDLS and CDR2 is YYNGEE. CDR3 coding DNA: TGTGCCAGCAGCGGCCGGACAGAGGGACGATATAATTCACCCCTCCACTTT. Encoded protein: CASSGRTEGRYNSPLHF.

The genes are TRBV25-1 and TRBJ1-2; 7 nucleotides agree with TRBD1. CDR3 length equals 13 residues. Germline loops: CDR1 MGHDK, CDR2 SYGVNS. With 6 bases clipped from V and 8 bases from J, the junction kept 9 bases outside the gene matches. The CDR3 protein is CASRQGSSPGYTF. The DNA for the CDR3 is TGTGCCAGCAGACAGGGGTCCAGTCCGGGCTACACCTTC.

The CDR3 DNA sequence: TGTGCCAGCAGCTTATGGCTAGCGGGAGGAAACTCCTACAATGAGCAGTTCTTC. This sequence encodes CASSLWLAGGNSYNEQFF. The chain recombines TRBV7-2 with TRBJ2-1; TRBD2 agrees at 11 bases. The germline V gene has CDR1 SGHTA and CDR2 FQGNSA. The CDR3 is 18 residues long. Trimming at V came to 2 bases and at J to 0 bases, leaving 6 bases not matched to a gene. The variable domain in full, with the rest retrieved from reference TRBV7-2 and TRBJ2-1, is GAGVSQSPSNKVTEKGKDVELRCDPISGHTALYWYRQSLGQGLEFLIYFQGNSAPDKSGLPSDRFSAERTGGSVSTLTIQRTQQEDSAVYLCASSLWLAGGNSYNEQFFGPGTRLTVL.